The 25 T cell receptor beta chains below all came from one sample that was sequenced in a study of radiation and T cells in renal cell carcinoma. Data came from immunoSEQ multiplex PCR; TCRdb stores just in-frame clones and leaves some out. The table includes 100,000 to 150,000 clones, approximately 90% detected once. Time point: blood 2 weeks post-SBRT. Specified treatment: 15 Gy SBRT to primary tumor, nephrectomy 4 weeks later. Sequencing used blood, obtained from a patient whose treatment included radiotherapy and nephrectomy. These receptors originate from a woman in her 70s with renal cell carcinoma.

This clone was found once. The chain recombines TRBV7-6 with TRBJ1-5; maybe TRBD1 (5 bases). The V and J ends lost 2 bases and 2 bases respectively, with 10 bases between them. The CDR3 totals 15 residues. CDR1 is SGHVS and CDR2 is FNYEAQ in the germline V gene. The CDR3 sequence: CASSLRGDGNQPQHF. CDR3 DNA sequence: TGTGCCAGCAGCTTACGGGGGGATGGCAATCAGCCCCAGCATTTT.

The chain joins TRBV18 to TRBJ1-5, with 7 bases matching TRBD1. V dropped 6 bases and J dropped 10; count of bases not matched to a gene: 12. This CDR3 region has 14 residues. CDR1 and CDR2 from the germline V gene are KGHSH and LQKENI. This CDR3 reads CASSPEGQLYPQHF. The CDR3 nucleotides read TGTGCCAGCTCGCCGGAGGGACAGCTCTATCCCCAGCATTTT.

This chain uses TRBV4-1 with TRBJ1-1, with D tentatively TRBD1 (5 bases). The CDR3 has 16 amino acids. Germline V gene sequence: CDR1 MGHRA, CDR2 YSYEKL. Trimming cost V 4 bases and J 5 bases, with 20 bases left between them. This CDR3 is CASSLGGSLKATEAFF. The DNA of the CDR3 is TGCGCCAGCAGCCTCGGGGGGTCGTTAAAGGCGACTGAAGCTTTCTTT.

This CDR3 is CASSYRGRVNTEAFF. CDR3 sequence (DNA): TGTGCCAGCAGCTACAGGGGAAGGGTGAACACTGAAGCTTTCTTT. The chain is built from TRBV5-6 and TRBJ1-1; 7 bases are shared with TRBD1. The germline gives CDR1 SGHDT, CDR2 YYEEEE. The V gene end was trimmed by 3 bases and the J gene end by 0 bases; junction bases not matched to a gene: 5. There are 15 residues in the CDR3.

The chain has TRBV7-3 and TRBJ1-4; the match to TRBD1 covers 7 bases. This CDR3 is built from 15 residues. V was pared by 5 bases and J by 7 bases, with 10 bases of the junction left unmatched. Germline V gene data show CDR1 as SGHTA and CDR2 as FQGTGA. CDR3 amino acids: CASSPTGVVGEKLFF. DNA for the CDR3: TGTGCCAGCAGCCCAACAGGGGTAGTAGGTGAAAAACTGTTTTTT.

This sequence joins TRBV6-5 and TRBJ2-7; 13 bases line up with TRBD2. Looked up from germline, CDR1 is MNHEY and CDR2 is SVGAGI. The CDR3 runs to 14 residues. Trimming cost V 6 bases and J 2 bases; bases outside gene matches: 1. The CDR3, as DNA: TGTGCCAGCAGAACTAGCGGGGGGGCCTACGAGCAGTACTTC. Protein sequence: CASRTSGGAYEQYF.

This clone has just one count. The V call is TRBV7-2, the J call TRBJ2-1; D gene ambiguous. Germline V CDR1 and CDR2: SGHTA, FQGNSA. The CDR3 has 14 amino acids. Trimming shortened V by 3 bases and J by 0 bases, and 6 bases separated the two germline ends. CDR3 sequence (DNA): TGTGCCAGCAGCTTGAGTCTCTCCTACAATGAGCAGTTCTTC. It encodes CASSLSLSYNEQFF.

This clone has only one observation. The chain links TRBV25-1 to TRBJ2-7; D call uncertain. The germline V gene encodes CDR1 MGHDK and CDR2 SYGVNS. Deletions cut 2 bases from V and 6 bases from J, with 14 bases between. The CDR3 contains 14 residues. CDR3 DNA sequence: TGTGCCAGCAGTGAACGGTGGACGGGTAGCGAGCAGTACTTC. It encodes CASSERWTGSEQYF.

The chain combines TRBV19 with TRBJ1-2; D is undetermined. Trimming took off 7 bases at V and 7 bases at J, with 16 bases between the two ends. Germline CDR1 LNHDA, CDR2 SQIVND (reference sequence). This CDR3 has 13 residues. CDR3 bases: TGTGCCAGTACAGATCAAGGGTCCGGTGGCTACACCTTC. This translates into CASTDQGSGGYTF.

This clone was counted a few times. The CDR3 reads CATSGGQQSQPQHF. DNA of the CDR3: TGTGCCACCAGCGGGGGACAGCAATCCCAGCCCCAGCATTTT. This chain uses TRBV15 with TRBJ1-5; 7 bases are shared with TRBD1. The germline CDR1 and CDR2 sequences are LNHNV and YYDKDF (reference sequence). Unmatched junction bases numbered 8, after V lost 5 bases and J lost 7 bases. This CDR3 is built from 14 residues.

The genes are TRBV6-4 and TRBJ1-2; possible D gene TRBD1, 6 bases. V dropped 6 bases and J dropped 8 bases, with 22 bases sitting between them. The CDR3 is 15 residues long. Germline V lookup: CDR1 MRHNA, CDR2 SNTAGT. The CDR3 reads CASSPTVGGSLGYTF. Here the CDR3 DNA reads TGTGCCAGCAGCCCAACTGTGGGGGGCTCTTTAGGCTACACCTTC.

The genes are TRBV5-1 and TRBJ1-3; 11 bases map to TRBD1. From germline, CDR1 is SGHRS and CDR2 YFSETQ. The CDR3 is 16 residues long. The ends lost 4 bases at V and 8 bases at J; junction bases unmatched: 11. As DNA, the CDR3 is TGCGCCAGCAGCCCGATTCCGGGACAGGGGGGAGACACCATATATTTT. It translates to CASSPIPGQGGDTIYF.

This clone was seen only once. The gene calls are TRBV30 and TRBJ2-5; D may match TRBD1 or TRBD2 (5 bases each). Between the trimmed V and J ends, which lost 2 bases and 7 bases, there was a span of 14 bases. Germline lookup yields CDR1 GTSNPN and CDR2 SVGIG (reference sequence). The CDR3 is 13 amino acids. CDR3 sequence reads: CAWSIGTVGTQYF. The DNA of the CDR3 is TGTGCCTGGAGTATTGGGACGGTCGGGACCCAGTACTTC.

This rearrangement joins TRBV4-2 to TRBJ2-2; the D is unclear. V lost 0 bases to trimming and J lost 8 bases, with 10 bases between them. Germline V lookup: CDR1 LGHNA, CDR2 YNFKEQ. This CDR3 is 14 amino acids long. This CDR3 reads CASSQDFGSGELFF. The DNA of the CDR3 is TGTGCCAGCAGCCAAGATTTCGGGTCGGGGGAGCTGTTTTTT.

The rearrangement uses TRBV7-9 and TRBJ1-4; a weak D match, TRBD1 (5 bases). CDR3 length: 13 amino acids. The V end lost 0 bases, the J end lost 8 bases, and 7 bases lay between the germline ends. The V gene's germline CDR1 is SEHNR and CDR2 FQNEAQ (reference sequence). The DNA of the CDR3 is TGTGCCAGCAGCTTAGCGGGGGGAGAAAAACTGTTTTTT. Translated, it gives CASSLAGGEKLFF.

The CDR3 nucleotides read TGTGCCAGCAGCAAGGGGACAGGCCGCTCTGGGGCCAACGTCCTGACTTTC. It translates to CASSKGTGRSGANVLTF. The gene calls are TRBV13 and TRBJ2-6; 8 positions match TRBD1. This CDR3 comprises 17 residues. Germline V gives CDR1 PRHDT, CDR2 FYEKMQ (reference sequence). V lost 5 bases and J lost 0; bases outside the gene matches: 6.

This clone appeared a few times. The genes are TRBV6-6 and TRBJ1-5; a weak D match, TRBD1 (6 bases). The CDR3 totals 12 residues. V was shortened by 10 bases and J by 3 bases, with 10 bases between the two germline ends. The germline V gene has CDR1 MNHNY and CDR2 SVGAGI (reference sequence). DNA for the CDR3: TGTGCCACCACAGGGTACAATCAGCCCCAGCATTTT. This translates into CATTGYNQPQHF.

The chain joins TRBV28 to TRBJ2-7; 7 bases map to TRBD2. The CDR3 is 15 amino acids. V was clipped by 5 bases and J by 7 bases; unmatched bases: 14. Germline V gene sequence: CDR1 MDHEN, CDR2 SYDVKM. The CDR3 nucleotides are TGTGCCAGCAGTCAACACAAGGGGACTATTCGGGAGCAGTACTTC. It codes for CASSQHKGTIREQYF.

The V call is TRBV6-1, the J call TRBJ1-4; 9 bases are a match to TRBD1. The germline V gene has CDR1 MNHNS and CDR2 SASEGT. V lost 4 bases, J lost 8 bases, and 5 bases stayed unmatched. The CDR3 is 14 amino acids. CDR3 DNA: TGTGCCAGCAGTGCCGGGACAGGGTACGAAAAACTGTTTTTT. Translation gives CASSAGTGYEKLFF.

The CDR3 region has the DNA TGTGCCAGTACGGACAGGTATACTGAAGCTTTCTTT. It encodes CASTDRYTEAFF. The chain couples TRBV19 to TRBJ1-1, with 7 bases that match TRBD1. CDR1 and CDR2 from the germline V gene are LNHDA and SQIVND (reference sequence). Trimming at V came to 7 bases and at J to 5 bases, leaving 4 bases not matched to a gene. This CDR3 spans 12 amino acids.

Only one count was recorded for this clone. CDR3 nucleotides: TGTGCCAGCAGCCACAGGGAGGCCGAGCAGTACTTC. Protein: CASSHREAEQYF. The rearrangement joins TRBV7-9 to TRBJ2-7, with D tentatively TRBD1 or TRBD2 (6 bases each). CDR1 and CDR2 from the germline V gene are SEHNR and FQNEAQ (reference sequence). The V end lost 5 bases, the J end lost 6 bases, and 11 bases lay between the germline ends. The CDR3 sequence is 12 residues long.

The gene calls are TRBV11-2 and TRBJ2-3; 9 bases agree with TRBD2. CDR3 length equals 17 residues. V gave up 2 bases and J gave up 6 bases; unmatched junction bases: 12. From germline, CDR1 is SGHAT and CDR2 FQNNGV. CDR3: CASSLMEAGGFGDTQYF. The CDR3 DNA reads as TGTGCCAGCAGCTTAATGGAAGCGGGGGGCTTCGGGGATACGCAGTATTTT. Full variable domain (outside the CDR3, taken from reference TRBV11-2 and TRBJ2-3): EAGVAQSPRYKIIEKRQSVAFWCNPISGHATLYWYQQILGQGPKLLIQFQNNGVVDDSQLPKDRFSAERLKGVDSTLKIQPAKLEDSAVYLCASSLMEAGGFGDTQYFGPGTRLTVL.

The genes are TRBV27 and TRBJ2-7, with TRBD2 as a possible D gene (5 bases). From germline, CDR1 is MNHEY and CDR2 SMNVEV (reference sequence). V lost 3 bases and J 2 bases, leaving 11 bases between the germline ends. The CDR3 is 14 amino acids. In nucleotides, the CDR3 is TGTGCCAGCAGTTTCCGGGGAAGGGCCTACGAGCAGTACTTC. It codes for CASSFRGRAYEQYF.

The CDR3 sequence is CASSSPGRGIQYF. The CDR3 nucleotides are TGTGCCAGCAGCTCTCCCGGACGGGGCATTCAGTACTTC. The rearrangement uses TRBV11-2 and TRBJ2-4, with D tentatively TRBD2 (5 bases). CDR3 length: 13 residues. The germline V gene has CDR1 SGHAT and CDR2 FQNNGV. Trimming stripped 4 bases from V and 9 bases from J, with 13 bases between. Filled out from reference TRBV11-2 and TRBJ2-4, the complete variable domain reads EAGVAQSPRYKIIEKRQSVAFWCNPISGHATLYWYQQILGQGPKLLIQFQNNGVVDDSQLPKDRFSAERLKGVDSTLKIQPAKLEDSAVYLCASSSPGRGIQYFGAGTRLSVL.

The chain is built from TRBV9 and TRBJ1-6; 7 bases map to TRBD1. CDR1 is SGDLS and CDR2 is YYNGEE in the germline V gene. The CDR3 consists of 14 residues. Trimming removed 3 bases from V and 7 bases from J; junction bases left unmatched: 4. The CDR3 reads CASSARQGNSPLHF. Here the CDR3 DNA reads TGTGCCAGCAGCGCTAGACAGGGAAATTCACCCCTCCACTTT.